Listed here are 29 T cell receptor beta chains from one sample, sequenced in a study of blood T cell repertoires in COVID-19. The assay was immunoSEQ multiplex PCR, and TCRdb's table has in-frame clones only and misses some. The table has about 170,000 clones, around 84% seen once. Material for sequencing was peripheral blood. The receptors were sampled from a man between 50 and 59 years old with active or convalescent COVID-19.

CDR3 bases: TGTGCCAGCAGCGTAGAGGGACAGGGGGCAACTGGCTACACCTTC. Residues: CASSVEGQGATGYTF. This chain links TRBV9 with TRBJ1-2; 12 nucleotides align to TRBD1. With 0 bases clipped from V and 7 bases from J, the junction kept 4 bases outside the gene matches. CDR3 length: 15 residues. Germline CDR1 SGDLS, CDR2 YYNGEE.

The chain couples TRBV6-5 to TRBJ1-3; D not resolved. Trimming stripped 4 bases from V and 2 bases from J, with 9 bases between. Germline assignment: CDR1 MNHEY and CDR2 SVGAGI. The CDR3 consists of 14 residues. The CDR3 DNA sequence: TGTGCCAGCAGTTCCTTTTGGCCTGGAAACACCATATATTTT. Protein: CASSSFWPGNTIYF.

V and J are TRBV9 and TRBJ1-2; D is possibly TRBD1 (5 bases). Trimming left V 4 bases short and J 1 base short, with 17 bases between. CDR3 length: 16 residues. CDR1 is SGDLS and CDR2 is YYNGEE in the germline V gene. The CDR3 region is CASSPRRGGINYGYTF. The CDR3 DNA sequence: TGTGCCAGCAGCCCTCGCCGGGGGGGAATTAACTATGGCTACACCTTC.

The chain recombines TRBV5-1 with TRBJ2-1; TRBD2 is a possible D gene (6 bases). This CDR3 comprises 16 residues. Germline lookup yields CDR1 SGHRS and CDR2 YFSETQ. Deletions cut 7 bases from V and 0 bases from J, with 17 bases between. DNA for the CDR3: TGCGCCAGCGCGCCCCGGGACTTAAGCTCCTACAATGAGCAGTTCTTC. Protein sequence: CASAPRDLSSYNEQFF.

The rearrangement joins TRBV10-3 to TRBJ2-7; 14 nucleotides line up with TRBD2. V shed 6 bases, J shed 5 bases, and the junction held 3 bases outside the gene matches. CDR3 length: 14 residues. Germline assignment: CDR1 ENHRY and CDR2 SYGVKD. This chain's CDR3 is CAIRGLAGVNEQYF. For the CDR3, the DNA is TGTGCCATCAGGGGACTAGCGGGAGTAAACGAGCAGTACTTC.

This chain connects TRBV6-2 or TRBV6-3 to TRBJ2-1, with no clear D. The CDR3 is 15 amino acids. Trimming shortened V by 3 bases and J by 2 bases, and 11 bases separated the two germline ends. Germline CDR1 is MNHEY and CDR2 is SVGEGT. The CDR3 loop is CASSYFISPYNEQFF. CDR3 sequence (DNA): TGTGCCAGCAGTTATTTCATTAGCCCCTACAATGAGCAGTTCTTC.

The chain joins TRBV18 to TRBJ1-1; D perhaps matches TRBD1 (6 bases). Per germline, CDR1 KGHSH and CDR2 LQKENI. This CDR3 has 16 residues. The V gene lost 1 base and the J gene lost 0 bases, with 12 bases spanning the gap. The chain's CDR3 is CASSPLPTGMNTEAFF. The CDR3 DNA reads as TGTGCCAGCTCACCACTACCGACAGGCATGAACACTGAAGCTTTCTTT.

The V call is TRBV7-2, the J call TRBJ1-5; 9 nucleotides line up with TRBD1. Looked up from germline, CDR1 is SGHTA and CDR2 is FQGNSA. The trim removed 5 bases at V and 5 bases at J, leaving 7 bases unmatched. The CDR3 consists of 15 residues. The CDR3 bases are TGTGCCAGCAGCCTACAGGGGGCCCCTTATCAGCCCCAGCATTTT. Its protein product is CASSLQGAPYQPQHF.

V gene TRBV5-6 combines with J gene TRBJ2-5, with 12 bases identical to TRBD2. This CDR3 is 17 amino acids long. Germline V gives CDR1 SGHDT, CDR2 YYEEEE. Trimming took 2 bases from V and 2 from J; bases not matched to a gene: 7. CDR3 region: CASSLLAGGPQQETQYF. CDR3 sequence (DNA): TGTGCCAGCAGCTTACTAGCGGGGGGACCACAACAAGAGACCCAGTACTTC.

The chain links TRBV6-1 to TRBJ1-5, with 7 bases identical to TRBD1. The CDR3 is 15 amino acids. CDR1 is MNHNS and CDR2 is SASEGT in the germline V gene. V was clipped by 1 base and J by 6 bases; unmatched bases: 6. The CDR3 bases are TGTGCCAGCAGTGAAGGTGTGGCAGGGGGTCAGCCCCAGCATTTT. Translation gives CASSEGVAGGQPQHF.

The chain employs TRBV25-1 and TRBJ2-2; 8 bases align to TRBD1. Germline assignment: CDR1 MGHDK and CDR2 SYGVNS. The trim removed 7 bases at V and 7 bases at J, leaving 8 bases unmatched. The CDR3 runs to 14 residues. CDR3 in amino acids: CASNQGAHVGELFF. CDR3 bases: TGTGCCAGCAACCAGGGGGCACACGTCGGGGAGCTGTTTTTT.

The chain has TRBV14 and TRBJ1-6, with a tentative D call TRBD1 (6 bases). Germline CDR1 reads SGHDN; CDR2 reads FVKESK. With 1 base removed from V and 10 bases from J, the gap between germline ends came to 20 bases. This CDR3 spans 17 amino acids. CDR3 loop: CASSQGLAGRDISPLHF. The CDR3 nucleotides read TGTGCCAGCAGCCAAGGATTGGCGGGCAGGGACATCTCACCCCTCCACTTT.

V usage is TRBV19 and J usage is TRBJ2-1; 8 nucleotides match TRBD2. Germline assignment: CDR1 LNHDA and CDR2 SQIVND (reference sequence). The junction had 14 bases not matched to a gene; V was cut back by 8 bases and J by 8 bases. This CDR3 is built from 15 residues. This CDR3 reads CASLRPGTRQDEQFF. CDR3 coding DNA: TGTGCCAGTCTCCGACCTGGGACTAGGCAGGATGAGCAGTTCTTC.

V and J are TRBV10-3 and TRBJ2-1, with D maybe TRBD2 (6 bases). The CDR3 loop spans 13 amino acids. V was cut by 9 bases and J by 7 bases, with 16 bases left in between. Germline V gives CDR1 ENHRY, CDR2 SYGVKD. The CDR3 spells CAIQRRDANEQFF. DNA for the CDR3: TGTGCCATTCAAAGGCGGGATGCTAATGAGCAGTTCTTC.

The rearrangement uses TRBV9 and TRBJ2-7, with TRBD2 matching over 13 bases. The CDR3 extends over 14 amino acids. Looked up from germline, CDR1 is SGDLS and CDR2 is YYNGEE. Unmatched junction bases numbered 2, after V lost 2 bases and J lost 6 bases. The CDR3 DNA sequence: TGTGCCAGCAGCGTTCGGACTAGCGGGGGCGAGCAGTACTTC. Its protein product is CASSVRTSGGEQYF.

This rearrangement joins TRBV9 to TRBJ2-1; 12 nucleotides line up with TRBD2. Per the germline V gene, CDR1 is SGDLS and CDR2 is YYNGEE. The length of the CDR3 is 15 residues. J gave up 12 bases and V 0 bases, and 7 bases lay outside the gene matches. CDR3 nucleotides: TGTGCCAGCAGCGTAGGGACTAGCGGGACTTCGGGGCAGTTCTTC. Its translation is CASSVGTSGTSGQFF.

The chain links TRBV27 to TRBJ2-3; 8 bases line up with TRBD2. Germline-derived CDR1 and CDR2 are MNHEY and SMNVEV (reference sequence). V shed 5 bases and J 1 base; nucleotides not matched to a gene: 5. The CDR3 totals 15 residues. The CDR3 here is CASSPAGLGTDTQYF. DNA of the CDR3: TGTGCCAGCAGTCCGGCGGGACTAGGCACAGATACGCAGTATTTT.

The chain uses TRBV2 and TRBJ2-1; 12 nucleotides align to TRBD2. The CDR3 runs 16 residues. V gave up 0 bases and J gave up 9 bases; unmatched junction bases: 6. In germline, CDR1 is SNHLY, CDR2 FYNNEI. The CDR3 region is CASSEALAGGPGEQFF. The DNA for the CDR3 is TGTGCCAGCAGTGAAGCCCTAGCGGGGGGGCCCGGTGAGCAGTTCTTC.

The rearrangement joins TRBV20-1 to TRBJ2-3; the match to TRBD2 covers 13 bases. Trimming cost V 3 bases and J 1 base; bases outside gene matches: 7. The germline V gene encodes CDR1 DFQATT and CDR2 SNEGSKA (reference sequence). This CDR3 has 17 residues. The CDR3 region is CSASVLAGGTGTDTQYF. Written as DNA, the CDR3 is TGCAGTGCTAGTGTACTAGCGGGAGGGACGGGCACAGATACGCAGTATTTT.

This clone was observed once. The V and J genes are TRBV7-9 and TRBJ1-1; D gene ambiguous. CDR3 length: 12 residues. Per germline, CDR1 SEHNR and CDR2 FQNEAQ (reference sequence). V was cut by 5 bases and J by 12 bases, with 16 bases left in between. The CDR3 nucleotides are TGTGCCAGCAGCCAAGACACATTTGAGACTTTCTTT. This translates into CASSQDTFETFF.

This clone was detected only a few times. The rearrangement uses TRBV4-2 and TRBJ1-4, with TRBD1 identical over 9 bases. The germline V gene has CDR1 LGHNA and CDR2 YNFKEQ. This CDR3 has 16 amino acids. V lost 0 bases to trimming and J lost 7 bases; unmatched junction nucleotides: 6. The CDR3 DNA is TGTGCCAGCAGCCAAGATATATCGACAGGGGGTGAAAAACTGTTTTTT. This codes for CASSQDISTGGEKLFF.

The CDR3, as DNA: TGTGCCAGCAGCCTATCAGGGATTAGCAATCAGCCCCAGCATTTT. Its translation: CASSLSGISNQPQHF. The chain recombines TRBV2 with TRBJ1-5, with a possible D match to TRBD1 (5 bases). Germline assignment: CDR1 SNHLY and CDR2 FYNNEI. V was pared by 6 bases and J by 0 bases, with 12 bases between. This CDR3 has 15 residues.

This chain uses TRBV30 with TRBJ1-4, with 7 bases lining up with TRBD1. Trimming took 5 bases from V and 5 from J; bases not matched to a gene: 11. In germline, CDR1 is GTSNPN, CDR2 SVGIG (reference sequence). The CDR3 is 15 residues long. The CDR3 bases are TGTGCCTGGCGCGAATGGGACAGCAAGAATGAAAAACTGTTTTTT. Its protein is CAWREWDSKNEKLFF.

The chain is built from TRBV5-1 and TRBJ2-3; D is perhaps TRBD2 (5 bases). The germline V and J ends were trimmed by 0 bases and 2 bases, with 19 bases remaining between them. Germline V gene data show CDR1 as SGHRS and CDR2 as YFSETQ. The CDR3 runs to 18 residues. As DNA, the CDR3 is TGCGCCAGCAGCTTGGCCTCTAGCCGATCTGACCACACAGATACGCAGTATTTT. Encoded protein: CASSLASSRSDHTDTQYF.

The chain is built from TRBV27 and TRBJ2-7, with D perhaps matching TRBD1 (5 bases). The CDR3 has 16 residues. V gave up 4 bases and J gave up 5 bases, with 21 bases separating them. Germline values: CDR1 MNHEY, CDR2 SMNVEV (reference sequence). The CDR3 reads CASSYLSRQSSHEQYF. As DNA, the CDR3 is TGTGCCAGCAGTTACTTAAGTCGACAGTCGTCGCACGAGCAGTACTTC.

This clone has a single count. J is TRBJ2-1 and V is TRBV10-3; TRBD1 matches at 8 bases. Looked up from germline, CDR1 is ENHRY and CDR2 is SYGVKD. The CDR3 consists of 14 residues. The ends lost 6 bases at V and 2 bases at J; junction bases unmatched: 3. This CDR3 is CAISPGGPYNEQFF. For the CDR3, the DNA is TGTGCCATCAGCCCAGGGGGCCCCTACAATGAGCAGTTCTTC.

The CDR3 is CATRLAGNTGELFF. CDR3 bases: TGCGCCACGAGACTAGCGGGAAATACCGGGGAGCTGTTTTTT. This chain links TRBV4-1 with TRBJ2-2; 11 bases agree with TRBD2. This CDR3 is 14 amino acids long. Losses at the gene ends were 10 bases for V and 5 bases for J; bases not matched to a gene: 6. CDR1 and CDR2 from the germline V gene are MGHRA and YSYEKL.

The chain carries TRBV7-8 and TRBJ2-5; 9 nucleotides match TRBD2. CDR1 is SGHVS and CDR2 is FQNEAQ in the germline V gene. With V trimmed by 0 bases and J by 5 bases, 7 bases remained unmatched. The CDR3 has 16 amino acids. The DNA of the CDR3 is TGTGCCAGCAGCTTAGCCGCGCGGGGGGGCATGGAGACCCAGTACTTC. Protein sequence: CASSLAARGGMETQYF.

This chain links TRBV27 with TRBJ2-5, with D maybe TRBD1 (6 bases). Trimming pared 6 bases from V and 10 bases from J, leaving 12 bases between. The CDR3 totals 11 residues. Germline CDR1 is MNHEY and CDR2 is SMNVEV (reference sequence). CDR3 amino acids: CASRGAGGQYF. The CDR3 DNA is TGTGCCAGCAGGGGGGCGGGCGGCCAGTACTTC.